This T cell receptor beta chain comes out of a study of cytomegalovirus exposure and HLA in healthy donors. Findings and limits, study-wide: Evidence from a later analysis indicated that most CMV-associated TCR beta chains looked HLA-restricted.

The sample holds a few counts of this clone. Its specificity is not known. PCR primers comprised 60 Vbeta and 13 Jbeta primers. The method was immunoSEQ multiplex PCR; TCRdb's version includes in-frame clones alone and lacks a portion of them. The repertoire holds about 220,000 clones, with roughly 70% as singletons. Per the germline V gene, CDR1 is GTSNPN and CDR2 is SVGIG (reference sequence). CDR3 length: 13 amino acids. Trimming pared 2 bases from V and 4 bases from J, leaving 11 bases between. What was sequenced was PBMCs. The chain uses TRBV30 and TRBJ1-2; D is ambiguous. The clonotype comes from a woman in her twenties or thirties in good health and CMV-seronegative. The CDR3 loop is CAWSLGDRYGYTF. CDR3 sequence (DNA): TGTGCCTGGAGTTTAGGAGATCGCTATGGCTACACCTTC. Full variable domain (outside the CDR3, taken from reference TRBV30 and TRBJ1-2): SQTIHQWPATLVQPVGSPLSLECTVEGTSNPNLYWYRQAAGRGLQLLFYSVGIGQISSEVPQNLSASRPQDRQFILSSKKLLLSDSGFYLCAWSLGDRYGYTFGSGTRLTVV.